The rows below give T cell receptor beta chains drawn from one sample of a study of cytomegalovirus exposure and HLA in healthy donors. The repertoire was sequenced with immunoSEQ multiplex PCR; TCRdb's copy has only in-frame clones and lacks some. The sample includes roughly 120,000 clones, around 82% seen only once; the top ten take 5.4%. The specimen was PBMCs. These receptors were collected from a woman in her twenties or thirties in good health and CMV-seropositive. The CDR3 runs from the conserved cysteine through the conserved F or W. Where a row states a size, it is once, few, many or the class of an expanded clone; other rows omit it.

-,TRBJ2-7,TRBV21-1,CASSTQGQGAYEQYF
-,TRBJ2-5,TRBV19,CASSIDLEREGGWQETQYF
-,TRBJ1-3,TRBV5-1,CASSLAQGAAGNTIYF
-,TRBJ2-1,TRBV6-1,CASSEGSVRTDSYNEQFF
-,TRBJ2-7,TRBV5-1,CASSSQGTGVYEQYF
-,TRBJ2-4,TRBV11-3,CASTWGLGGEGFVKNIQYF
once,TRBJ1-1,TRBV4-1,CASSQGDRGNTEAFF
-,TRBJ2-1,TRBV7-9,CSSSSLGEGHEQFF
-,TRBJ1-2,TRBV27,CASSPHTVDRAGGYTF
-,TRBJ1-2,TRBV6-5,CASSYYGYTF
-,TRBJ1-6,TRBV5-8,CASSFGIRDRGYSPLHF
-,TRBJ2-3,TRBV6-5,CASTRQGADTQYF
-,TRBJ2-7,TRBV12-5,CASGLARDSIQYF
once,TRBJ1-1,TRBV5-4,CASSLGGTGTLRTEAFF
-,TRBJ2-7,TRBV5-4,CASSPEGLGSYEQYF
once,TRBJ1-3,TRBV15,CATSSAAAKASGNTIYF
-,TRBJ2-2,TRBV5-1,CASSLLAGGPGTGELFF
-,-,TRBV30,CAWGQLPYEQYF
-,TRBJ1-5,TRBV6-1,CVSSEVGAQPQHF
-,TRBJ1-3,TRBV9,CASSLGPGGGNAIYF
once,TRBJ1-2,TRBV29-1,CSARPGANYGYTF
-,TRBJ2-7,TRBV19,CASSLRTSGVDEQYF
-,TRBJ1-4,TRBV10-3,CATQDRTTNEKLFF
-,TRBJ1-1,TRBV29-1,CSVGLGQMETEAFF
-,TRBJ1-2,TRBV6-5,CASSYRSGTNYGYTF
-,TRBJ2-2,TRBV5-1,CASSLGQGATGELFF
few,TRBJ1-1,TRBV19,CASSIQGGNTEAFF
-,TRBJ2-1,TRBV25-1,CATRGAKQGISYNEQFF
-,TRBJ2-7,TRBV2,CAWAGGSSAEQYF
-,TRBJ1-2,TRBV27,CASSSSYGYTF
-,-,TRBV7-9,CASSLEGGNRGYEQYF
-,TRBJ1-5,TRBV9,CASSAGTGGSQPQHF
-,TRBJ1-4,TRBV27,CASRIQGTNEKLFF
-,TRBJ2-2,TRBV6-5,CASRKPGTAGSCFF
few,TRBJ1-4,TRBV11-2,CASSYSSGQEKLFF
-,TRBJ1-2,TRBV5-1,CASSITGTGANGYTF
-,TRBJ1-1,TRBV5-1,CASSSVGEAVEEAFF
once,TRBJ2-7,TRBV11-2,CASSLVWGQGGGEQYF
-,TRBJ1-1,TRBV19,CASTRVTNTEAFF
medium-sized,TRBJ1-2,TRBV4-1,CASSQDMQGLTSGYTF
-,TRBJ2-3,TRBV6-1,CASVFRTSRADTQYF
-,TRBJ1-5,TRBV4-1,CASSQVRLSGQRGGFSNQPQHF
-,TRBJ1-1,TRBV5-4,CASSRGVSGDNTEAFF
-,TRBJ2-2,TRBV6-1,CASIPGTGELFF
-,TRBJ2-5,TRBV11-2,CASSLVTGGVETQYF
-,TRBJ1-1,TRBV5-5,CASSLGRQNTEAFF
-,TRBJ2-5,TRBV6-1,CASRRSTGETQYF
-,TRBJ2-7,TRBV11-1,CASSPTGDYEQYF
-,TRBJ2-7,TRBV18,CASSPSGQGAYEQYF
-,TRBJ1-3,TRBV5-1,CASSFGAGTSGNTIYF
-,TRBJ2-6,TRBV27,CASSLWTGAPSGANVLTF
once,TRBJ2-3,TRBV2,CASDTGGPDTQYF
once,TRBJ2-6,TRBV2,CASGASRGSWGPRSGANVLTF
-,TRBJ2-3,TRBV7-9,CSSSSWTSGGWTDTQYF